The 18 T cell receptor beta chains given below trace back to one sample, sequenced in a study of blood T cell repertoires in COVID-19. Method: immunoSEQ multiplex PCR; TCRdb's copy keeps in-frame clones and lacks some. The data show about 180,000 clones, over 75% seen once. Sequencing input: peripheral blood. All receptors come from a man aged 35-49 years with active or convalescent COVID-19.

V gene TRBV2 combines with J gene TRBJ1-2, with 8 bases aligning to TRBD1. Germline V gives CDR1 SNHLY, CDR2 FYNNEI. This CDR3 region has 19 residues. Losses at the gene ends were 3 bases for V and 0 bases for J; bases not matched to a gene: 15. In DNA, the CDR3 is TGTGCCAGCAGTGACAGGGGGCCCTTTTTTGCGACGACTAACTATGGCTACACCTTC. Translation gives CASSDRGPFFATTNYGYTF. Full variable domain (rest looked up from reference TRBV2 and TRBJ1-2): EPEVTQTPSHQVTQMGQEVILRCVPISNHLYFYWYRQILGQKVEFLVSFYNNEISEKSEIFDDQFSVERPDGSNFTLKIRSTKLEDSAMYFCASSDRGPFFATTNYGYTFGSGTRLTVV.

This clone showed up just once. This chain connects TRBV2 to TRBJ1-6; 9 positions match TRBD1. CDR3 length: 15 amino acids. The germline V gene encodes CDR1 SNHLY and CDR2 FYNNEI. The trim removed 2 bases at V and 7 bases at J, leaving 3 bases unmatched. CDR3 residues: CASSEPGTGNSPLHF. Here the CDR3 DNA reads TGTGCCAGCAGTGAACCCGGGACAGGGAATTCACCCCTCCACTTT.

The chain employs TRBV11-2 and TRBJ1-2; D may be TRBD1 (6 bases). The CDR3 extends over 15 amino acids. V dropped 1 base and J dropped 8 bases, with 17 bases sitting between them. Per germline, CDR1 SGHAT and CDR2 FQNNGV. CDR3: CASSLVAGGGLGYTF. The CDR3 DNA reads TGTGCCAGCAGCTTAGTTGCGGGGGGCGGCTTGGGCTACACCTTC.

The chain uses TRBV30 and TRBJ2-2, with TRBD2 identical over 7 bases. Germline CDR1 GTSNPN, CDR2 SVGIG (reference sequence). The CDR3 has 16 residues. J gave up 7 bases and V 4 bases, and 15 bases lay outside the gene matches. CDR3 in DNA: TGTGCCTGGACCTGGGGGTTTCGGGGGGACGGCGGGGAGCTGTTTTTT. Protein sequence: CAWTWGFRGDGGELFF.

This sequence joins TRBV12-5 and TRBJ1-5; no clear D. Germline CDR1 is LGHNT and CDR2 is FRNRAP. The CDR3 is 11 amino acids. The ends were cut back, 6 bases at V and 6 bases at J, with 6 bases in the middle. The CDR3 DNA follows: TGTGCTAGTGGAAGCCTTCAGCCCCAGCATTTT. It specifies CASGSLQPQHF.

V gene TRBV5-5 combines with J gene TRBJ1-6; a possible D gene is TRBD1 (6 bases). The CDR3 is 18 residues long. V lost 1 base and J 0 bases, leaving 14 bases between the germline ends. Germline V gene data show CDR1 as SGHKS and CDR2 as YYEKEE (reference sequence). The CDR3 sequence is CASSLISGEFSYNSPLHF. The CDR3, as DNA: TGTGCCAGCAGCTTGATCTCAGGGGAATTCTCCTATAATTCACCCCTCCACTTT.

The chain has TRBV30 and TRBJ1-6; perhaps TRBD1 as D (6 bases). The CDR3 is made up of 16 amino acids. CDR1 and CDR2 (germline): GTSNPN, SVGIG (reference sequence). V lost 2 bases to trimming and J lost 3 bases, with 14 bases between them. Written as DNA, the CDR3 is TGTGCCTGGAGTATCTCCGACAGGTACTATAATTCACCCCTCCACTTT. It encodes CAWSISDRYYNSPLHF.

The chain employs TRBV7-3 and TRBJ1-1; D possibly corresponds to TRBD1 (5 bases). This CDR3 is built from 13 residues. V lost 3 bases and J 4 bases, leaving 9 bases between the germline ends. The V gene's germline CDR1 is SGHTA and CDR2 FQGTGA. The CDR3 loop reads CASSLTDGTEAFF. DNA for the CDR3: TGTGCCAGCAGCTTGACAGATGGCACTGAAGCTTTCTTT. Full variable domain (outside the CDR3, taken from reference TRBV7-3 and TRBJ1-1): GAGVSQTPSNKVTEKGKYVELRCDPISGHTALYWYRQSLGQGPEFLIYFQGTGAADDSGLPNDRFFAVRPEGSVSTLKIQRTERGDSAVYLCASSLTDGTEAFFGQGTRLTVV.

The chain has TRBV7-6 and TRBJ1-4; D is ambiguous. V gave up 4 bases and J gave up 3 bases, with 21 bases separating them. The CDR3 runs 18 residues. Germline CDR1 SGHVS, CDR2 FNYEAQ. CDR3: CASSSRTEEIWPNEKLFF. CDR3 nucleotides: TGTGCCAGCAGCTCCCGGACGGAGGAGATATGGCCTAATGAAAAACTGTTTTTT. Full variable domain (outside the CDR3, taken from reference TRBV7-6 and TRBJ1-4): GAGVSQSPRYKVTKRGQDVALRCDPISGHVSLYWYRQALGQGPEFLTYFNYEAQQDKSGLPNDRFSAERPEGSISTLTIQRTEQRDSAMYRCASSSRTEEIWPNEKLFFGSGTQLSVL.

This chain uses TRBV19 with TRBJ1-3; the D is unclear. CDR3 size: 14 residues. Trimming took 3 bases from V and 8 from J, leaving 14 bases between them. Germline values: CDR1 LNHDA, CDR2 SQIVND (reference sequence). The CDR3 nucleotides are TGTGCCAGTAGTATCTCGGCGGGGAGGTACACCATATATTTT. This translates into CASSISAGRYTIYF.

The chain combines TRBV5-8 with TRBJ1-2; 8 bases line up with TRBD1. The CDR3 extends over 13 amino acids. The V gene's germline CDR1 is SGHTS and CDR2 YDEGEE. V lost 2 bases to trimming and J lost 4 bases; unmatched junction nucleotides: 1. The CDR3 nucleotides are TGTGCCAGCAGCTTCGGGACAGGCTATGGCTACACCTTC. Its protein product is CASSFGTGYGYTF.

The CDR3 DNA reads TGTGCCAGTAGTATAGATGGAGCATATAGCAATCAGCCCCAGCATTTT. Translated: CASSIDGAYSNQPQHF. The chain links TRBV19 to TRBJ1-5; D is undetermined. This CDR3 has 16 amino acids. Germline values: CDR1 LNHDA, CDR2 SQIVND (reference sequence). Between the trimmed V and J ends, which lost 0 bases and 0 bases, there was a span of 9 bases.

The CDR3 region has the DNA TGCGCCAGCAGTCCCCGACAGGGGACTTTCTATGGCTACACCTTC. Encoded protein: CASSPRQGTFYGYTF. V usage is TRBV5-1 and J usage is TRBJ1-2; the match to TRBD1 covers 8 bases. The CDR3 length is 15 residues. Germline CDR1 reads SGHRS; CDR2 reads YFSETQ. V gave up 5 bases and J gave up 4 bases; unmatched junction bases: 10.

The chain employs TRBV7-9 and TRBJ2-1; 13 bases fit TRBD2. This CDR3 region has 14 residues. Germline V gene lookup returns CDR1 SEHNR and CDR2 FQNEAQ (reference sequence). The J segment lost 14 bases and the V segment lost 4 bases, leaving 8 bases of the junction unmatched. The CDR3 reads CASSSGTSGNEEFF. CDR3 in DNA: TGTGCCAGCAGCTCCGGGACTAGCGGGAACGAGGAGTTCTTC.

V is TRBV28 and J is TRBJ2-1; weak D call: TRBD1 (8 bases). The V end was cut by 3 bases, the J end by 3 bases, with 24 bases between. The CDR3 is 19 amino acids. The germline gives CDR1 MDHEN, CDR2 SYDVKM. The CDR3 DNA follows: TGTGCCAGCAGTTTTTTCACCCTCCAGGACAGGGAGGGCTACAATGAGCAGTTCTTC. Its translation: CASSFFTLQDREGYNEQFF. Full variable domain (missing parts from reference TRBV28 and TRBJ2-1): DVKVTQSSRYLVKRTGEKVFLECVQDMDHENMFWYRQDPGLGLRLIYFSYDVKMKEKGDIPEGYSVSREKKERFSLILESASTNQTSMYLCASSFFTLQDREGYNEQFFGPGTRLTVL.

The chain recombines TRBV5-6 with TRBJ1-6, with D maybe TRBD1 (6 bases). V shed 7 bases and J shed 0 bases, with 17 bases lying between them. Germline-derived CDR1 and CDR2 are SGHDT and YYEEEE. The CDR3 runs to 17 residues. Here the CDR3 DNA reads TGTGCCAGCGGCACAGGGAATTTGCTCTCCTATAATTCACCCCTCCACTTT. Amino acids: CASGTGNLLSYNSPLHF.

The chain couples TRBV3-1 (or the pseudogene TRBV3-2) to TRBJ1-2, with 7 bases matching TRBD1. After removal of 4 bases from V and 4 bases from J, the junction contained 6 bases not matched to a gene. CDR3 length equals 14 residues. The V gene's germline CDR1 is LGHDT and CDR2 YNNKEL (reference sequence). CDR3 coding DNA: TGTGCCAGCAGCCCCTCGGACAGGACCTATGGCTACACCTTC. It codes for CASSPSDRTYGYTF.

Written as DNA, the CDR3 is TGTGCTAGTGGCCCCGGGACTAGCGGGGGCTCCTACGAGCAGTACTTC. Translated: CASGPGTSGGSYEQYF. The chain combines TRBV12-5 with TRBJ2-7; 14 bases are shared with TRBD2. The V gene's germline CDR1 is LGHNT and CDR2 FRNRAP. Losses at the gene ends were 6 bases for V and 0 bases for J; bases not matched to a gene: 4. CDR3 length: 16 amino acids.